The 3 T cell receptor beta chains reported below all come from one sample, sequenced in a study of blood T cell repertoires in COVID-19. Data came from immunoSEQ multiplex PCR; TCRdb stores just in-frame clones and leaves some out. The data contain roughly 110,000 clones, less than 80% of them singletons. Sequenced: peripheral blood. Every receptor here comes from a man older than 75 with COVID-19, enrolled during active disease.

V and J are TRBV24-1 and TRBJ1-5; unclear D gene. The V end was cut by 4 bases, the J end by 8 bases, with 8 bases between. CDR3 length equals 12 residues. Germline loops: CDR1 KGHDR, CDR2 SFDVKD. The CDR3, as DNA: TGTGCCACCAGTGACGGTTTAGAGCCCCAGCATTTT. Amino acid sequence: CATSDGLEPQHF.

In this sample, this clone turned up a few times. The chain couples TRBV15 to TRBJ2-1, with 9 bases that match TRBD2. The CDR3 has 16 residues. The V segment lost 3 bases and the J segment 5 bases; nucleotides outside the gene matches: 8. The germline gives CDR1 LNHNV, CDR2 YYDKDF (reference sequence). The CDR3 nucleotides read TGTGCCACCAGCAGGGGGAGTAGCGGGGGCCACAATGAGCAGTTCTTC. It yields the protein CATSRGSSGGHNEQFF.

This clone has a handful of counts. V gene TRBV10-1 combines with J gene TRBJ2-7; D might be TRBD2 (6 bases). V lost 0 bases and J 5 bases, leaving 14 bases between the germline ends. The CDR3 is made up of 15 amino acids. Germline values: CDR1 WNHNN, CDR2 SYGVQD (reference sequence). CDR3 amino acids: CASSESTLGRHEQYF. DNA for the CDR3: TGCGCCAGCAGTGAGTCGACCCTGGGGAGGCACGAGCAGTACTTC.